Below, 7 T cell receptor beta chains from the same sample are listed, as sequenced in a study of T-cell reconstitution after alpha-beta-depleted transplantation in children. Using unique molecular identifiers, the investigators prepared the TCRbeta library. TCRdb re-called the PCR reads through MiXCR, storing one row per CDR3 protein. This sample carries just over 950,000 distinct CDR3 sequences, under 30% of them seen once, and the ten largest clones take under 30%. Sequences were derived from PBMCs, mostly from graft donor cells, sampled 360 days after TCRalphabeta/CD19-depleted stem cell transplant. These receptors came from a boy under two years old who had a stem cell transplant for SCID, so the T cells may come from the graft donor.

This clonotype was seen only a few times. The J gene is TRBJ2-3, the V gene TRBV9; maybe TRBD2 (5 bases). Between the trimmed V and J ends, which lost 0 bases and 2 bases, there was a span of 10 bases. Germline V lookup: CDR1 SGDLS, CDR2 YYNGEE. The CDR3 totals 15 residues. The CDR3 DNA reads TGTGCCAGCAGCGTAGGTGAGGGCTCCACAGATACGCAGTATTTT. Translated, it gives CASSVGEGSTDTQYF.

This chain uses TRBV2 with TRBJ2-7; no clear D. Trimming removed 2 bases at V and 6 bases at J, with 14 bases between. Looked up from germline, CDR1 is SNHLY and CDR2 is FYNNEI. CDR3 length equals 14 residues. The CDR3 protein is CASSERWVYVEQYF. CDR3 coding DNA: TGTGCCAGCAGTGAACGGTGGGTCTATGTCGAGCAGTACTTC.

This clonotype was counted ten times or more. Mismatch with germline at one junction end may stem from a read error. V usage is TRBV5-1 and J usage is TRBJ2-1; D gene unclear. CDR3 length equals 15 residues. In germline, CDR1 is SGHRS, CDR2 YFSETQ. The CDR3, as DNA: TGTGCCAGCAGCTTAGACTCCAGCTCCTACAATGAGCAGTTCTTC. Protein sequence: CASSLDSSSYNEQFF.

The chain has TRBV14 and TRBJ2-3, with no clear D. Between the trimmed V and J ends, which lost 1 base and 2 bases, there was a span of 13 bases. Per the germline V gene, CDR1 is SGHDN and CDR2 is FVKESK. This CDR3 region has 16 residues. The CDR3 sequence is CASSQASAGYTDTQYF. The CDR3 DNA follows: TGTGCCAGCAGCCAAGCCTCGGCAGGATACACAGATACGCAGTATTTT.

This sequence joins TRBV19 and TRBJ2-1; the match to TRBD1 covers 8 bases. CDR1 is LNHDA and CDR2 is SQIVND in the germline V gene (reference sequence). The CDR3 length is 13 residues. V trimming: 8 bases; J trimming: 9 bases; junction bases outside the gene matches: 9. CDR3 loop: CASLGQAVGEQFF. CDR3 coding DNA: TGTGCCAGTCTGGGACAGGCGGTAGGTGAGCAGTTCTTC. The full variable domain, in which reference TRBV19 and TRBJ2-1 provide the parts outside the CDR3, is DGGITQSPKYLFRKEGQNVTLSCEQNLNHDAMYWYRQDPGQGLRLIYYSQIVNDFQKGDIAEGYSVSREKKESFPLTVTSAQKNPTAFYLCASLGQAVGEQFFGPGTRLTVL.

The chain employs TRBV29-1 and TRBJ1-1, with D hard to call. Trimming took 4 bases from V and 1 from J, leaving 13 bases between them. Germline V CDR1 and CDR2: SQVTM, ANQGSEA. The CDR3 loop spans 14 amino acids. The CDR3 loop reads CSVGVGVGNTEAFF. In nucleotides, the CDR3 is TGCAGCGTTGGCGTCGGGGTAGGGAACACTGAAGCTTTCTTT.

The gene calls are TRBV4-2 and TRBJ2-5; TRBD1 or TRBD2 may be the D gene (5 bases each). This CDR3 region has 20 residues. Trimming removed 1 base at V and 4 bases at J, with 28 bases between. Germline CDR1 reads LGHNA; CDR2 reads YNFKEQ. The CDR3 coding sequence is TGTGCCAGCAGCCAAGTTCTTTCTCACTTCTTAGTGGGGGTTGGAGAGACCCAGTACTTC. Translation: CASSQVLSHFLVGVGETQYF.